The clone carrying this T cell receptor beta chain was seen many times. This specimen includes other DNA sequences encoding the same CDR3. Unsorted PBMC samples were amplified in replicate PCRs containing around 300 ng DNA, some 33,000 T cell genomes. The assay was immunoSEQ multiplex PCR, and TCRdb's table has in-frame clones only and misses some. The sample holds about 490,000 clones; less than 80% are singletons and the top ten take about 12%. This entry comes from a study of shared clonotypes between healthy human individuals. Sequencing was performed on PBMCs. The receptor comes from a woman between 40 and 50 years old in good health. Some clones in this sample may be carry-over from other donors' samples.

The chain's CDR3 is CASSAGTALTEAFF. The DNA for the CDR3 is TGTGCCAGCAGTGCCGGGACAGCTCTCACTGAAGCTTTCTTT. The gene calls are TRBV5-6 and TRBJ1-1, with 7 bases fitting TRBD1. The junction had 8 bases not matched to a gene; V was cut back by 5 bases and J by 4 bases. The CDR3 consists of 14 residues. In germline, CDR1 is SGHDT, CDR2 YYEEEE.